This TCR beta chain was sequenced for a study of blood T cell repertoires in COVID-19. Overall study context: The cDNA or gDNA used as material had been derived from T cells, B-cell-depleted T cells, or PBMCs.

The CDR3 contains 14 residues. CDR1 and CDR2 from the germline V gene are MNHEY and SVGAGI. V lost 8 bases to trimming and J lost 0 bases, with 11 bases between them. Original handling: How many nucleated cells were present was estimated from reference gene primer amplification. Only in-frame clones appear in the TCRdb table, and some are missing; sequencing was by immunoSEQ multiplex PCR. V, J and clone size were drawn from that table, and D and trimming were deduced from the DNA. The sample shows some 100,000 clones, around 80% of them seen only once. The chain has TRBV6-5 and TRBJ1-3; no clear D gene. The sample was peripheral blood. The clonotype originates from a man in his forties or fifties with acute or convalescent COVID-19. This CDR3 is CASLPGPSGNTIYF. Written as DNA, the CDR3 is TGTGCCAGCCTCCCAGGCCCCTCTGGAAACACCATATATTTT.